This entry concerns a single TCR beta chain. The data stem from a study of blood T cells in healthy people across ages. CDR1 LGHDT and CDR2 YNNKEL come from the germline V gene (reference sequence). The V end was cut by 1 base, the J end by 5 bases, with 11 bases between. The CDR3 is 14 residues long. The authors ran a second PCR of about 6 to 11 cycles using a sample-barcoded 5' primer and a J-beta primer mix. TCRdb re-analysed the 5' RACE reads in MiXCR, keeping a single row per CDR3 protein. The repertoire holds fewer than 1 million distinct CDR3 sequences, approximately 44% seen once, with 15% to 25% in the top ten.

The sequenced sample consisted of blood. The chain carries TRBV3-1 and TRBJ2-5; no definite D call. This receptor was identified in a man aged 55-75 years in good health. The CDR3 sequence is CASSQVGMGETQYF. DNA of the CDR3: TGTGCCAGCAGCCAAGTGGGGATGGGGGAGACCCAGTACTTC.